This entry lists 8 T cell receptor beta chains sequenced from one sample in a study of blood T cell repertoires in COVID-19. Only in-frame clones appear in the TCRdb table, and some are missing; sequencing was by immunoSEQ multiplex PCR. Seen here are some 270,000 clones, about 90% observed once, and the top ten hold under 2.5%. The material sequenced was PBMCs or T cells enriched from blood (not recorded which). Source of these receptors: a woman aged 60 to 75 who had recovered from COVID-19.

V is TRBV30 and J is TRBJ2-7; 9 bases align to TRBD1. CDR1 GTSNPN and CDR2 SVGIG come from the germline V gene (reference sequence). V lost 5 bases to trimming and J lost 3 bases; unmatched junction nucleotides: 8. This CDR3 has 14 residues. CDR3 loop: CAWGPGTGYYEQYF. CDR3 sequence (DNA): TGTGCCTGGGGACCCGGGACAGGGTACTACGAGCAGTACTTC.

V and J are TRBV13 and TRBJ2-7; 9 nucleotides match TRBD1. The germline V gene has CDR1 PRHDT and CDR2 FYEKMQ (reference sequence). The CDR3 runs 14 residues. V gave up 4 bases and J gave up 4 bases; unmatched junction bases: 5. CDR3 sequence reads: CASSYLQGAYEQYF. The CDR3 DNA sequence: TGTGCCAGCAGCTACTTACAGGGGGCATACGAGCAGTACTTC.

The V call is TRBV9, the J call TRBJ2-3; unclear D gene. Germline CDR1 reads SGDLS; CDR2 reads YYNGEE. Trimming removed 3 bases at V and 2 bases at J, with 10 bases between. The CDR3 is 14 amino acids. The CDR3: CASSDGVPTDTQYF. The CDR3 nucleotides are TGTGCCAGCAGCGATGGAGTCCCCACAGATACGCAGTATTTT.

The V call is TRBV14, the J call TRBJ2-7; weak D call: TRBD2 (6 bases). Germline CDR1 and CDR2: SGHDN and FVKESK. The CDR3 is 12 residues long. With 4 bases removed from V and 3 bases from J, the gap between germline ends came to 7 bases. Here the CDR3 DNA reads TGTGCCAGCAGCCTTAGCGGCTACGAGCAGTACTTC. Translating gives CASSLSGYEQYF.

The chain employs TRBV28 and TRBJ1-2; 10 bases line up with TRBD1. CDR3 length: 13 amino acids. From germline, CDR1 is MDHEN and CDR2 SYDVKM. With V trimmed by 6 bases and J by 7 bases, 5 bases remained unmatched. CDR3 region: CASSYRDRGGYTF. CDR3 in DNA: TGTGCCAGCAGCTACCGGGACAGGGGTGGCTACACCTTC.

The CDR3 spells CASSPGQLTTEAFF. The CDR3 DNA sequence: TGTGCCAGCAGTCCAGGACAGCTCACGACTGAAGCTTTCTTT. V and J are TRBV27 and TRBJ1-1, with D perhaps matching TRBD1 (6 bases). Germline V gives CDR1 MNHEY, CDR2 SMNVEV (reference sequence). CDR3 length: 14 residues. V was clipped by 5 bases and J by 5 bases, with 15 bases between them.

V usage is TRBV30 and J usage is TRBJ1-5; possible D gene TRBD1, 6 bases. Germline CDR1 and CDR2: GTSNPN and SVGIG (reference sequence). The V and J ends lost 2 bases and 11 bases respectively, with 16 bases between them. The CDR3 sequence is 13 residues long. CDR3: CAWSPHLQGAQHF. The CDR3 bases are TGTGCCTGGAGTCCTCACCTACAGGGAGCCCAGCATTTT.

The chain links TRBV3-1 (or the pseudogene TRBV3-2) to TRBJ2-5; 15 nucleotides agree with TRBD2. The V and J ends lost 3 bases and 5 bases, in that order; junction bases with no gene match: 1. CDR3 size: 15 residues. Germline assignment: CDR1 LGHDT and CDR2 YNNKEL (reference sequence). This CDR3 is CASSHGTSGGETQYF. The CDR3 nucleotides read TGTGCCAGCAGCCACGGGACTAGCGGGGGGGAGACCCAGTACTTC.